This T cell receptor beta chain was recorded in a study of blood T cell repertoires in COVID-19. The repertoire was sequenced with immunoSEQ multiplex PCR; TCRdb's copy has only in-frame clones and lacks some. The data contain fewer than 300,000 clones, 70% to 90% of them seen just once; the ten biggest clones take up just under 1%. V lost 4 bases and J lost 5, with 6 bases in between. Germline V gene sequence: CDR1 MNHEY, CDR2 SMNVEV (reference sequence). The CDR3 totals 12 residues. This receptor was obtained from a middle-aged woman who had recovered from COVID-19. J is TRBJ2-1 and V is TRBV27; D is ambiguous. Sequenced: peripheral blood. CDR3 protein: CASSSLDNEQFF. CDR3 DNA: TGTGCCAGCAGTTCCCTCGACAATGAGCAGTTCTTC.